The sequence of this T cell receptor (beta chain) was determined in a study of shared clonotypes between healthy human individuals. Overall study context: Donors had three CD4 naive, three CD4 memory, two CD8 naive and one CD8 memory plate apiece.

The V gene lost 0 bases and the J gene lost 10 bases, with 10 bases spanning the gap. Per germline, CDR1 DFQATT and CDR2 SNEGSKA (reference sequence). The CDR3 totals 11 residues. This clone was counted once. Original processing notes: For the immunoSEQ data, sequences were junction-only without quality scores, so filtering differed. TCRdb keeps only in-frame clones here, not all; method: immunoSEQ multiplex PCR. The V and J calls and clone size are taken from that table; D and trimming were inferred from the DNA. This table holds approximately 530,000 clones, approximately 95% found once. The sample taken for sequencing was naive CD4+ T cells sorted from blood. As to subset: CD45RA+ positively selected. The gene calls are TRBV20-1 and TRBJ2-7; D remains unclear. The clonotype originates from a woman aged 30 to 39 in good health. The CDR3 DNA is TGCAGTGCTAGAGAAGGAGAGAGCCAGTACTTC. Amino acid sequence: CSAREGESQYF.